A selection of T cell receptor beta chains follows, all from one sample in a study of cytomegalovirus exposure and HLA in healthy donors. Method: immunoSEQ multiplex PCR; TCRdb's copy keeps in-frame clones and lacks some. This sample carries a few hundred thousand clones, 65% to 80% of them seen once, and the ten largest clones take 0.22%. Sequencing was carried out using PBMCs. The receptors come from a girl aged 2-10 years in good health and CMV-seronegative. CDR3s include the opening cysteine and the closing phenylalanine or tryptophan. Fields, in order: D gene, V gene, J gene, clone size, CDR3 DNA, CDR3 protein. The D gene is left open where the match is weak. Clone size is stated in some rows and not others, as once, few, many or a class when expanded.

d_gene: NA; v_gene: TRBV2; j_gene: TRBJ2-7; abundance: few; CDR3nt: TGTGCCAGCACCCTAATGGTAGGGGCCTACGAGCAGTACTTC; CDR3aa: CASTLMVGAYEQYF
d_gene: TRBD1; v_gene: TRBV6-4; j_gene: TRBJ1-1; abundance: NA; CDR3nt: TGTGCCAGCAGCCCTTCACAGGGGAGCGTGGCTGAAGCTTTCTTT; CDR3aa: CASSPSQGSVAEAFF
d_gene: TRBD2; v_gene: TRBV27; j_gene: TRBJ2-7; abundance: NA; CDR3nt: TGTGCCAGCAGTCCGGGGGGGGTCAGCTCCTACGAGCAGTACTTC; CDR3aa: CASSPGGVSSYEQYF
d_gene: NA; v_gene: TRBV6-5; j_gene: TRBJ2-7; abundance: NA; CDR3nt: TGTGCCAGCAGTTACCGGGTCCTGTACGAGCAGTACTTC; CDR3aa: CASSYRVLYEQYF
d_gene: TRBD1; v_gene: TRBV6-1; j_gene: TRBJ1-1; abundance: NA; CDR3nt: TGTGCCAGCAGTGAAGTCAGGGGGCGCGGAGCTTTCTTT; CDR3aa: CASSEVRGRGAFF
d_gene: NA; v_gene: TRBV18; j_gene: TRBJ1-2; abundance: NA; CDR3nt: TGTGCCAGCTCACCGGGGCAGAACTATGGCTACACCTTC; CDR3aa: CASSPGQNYGYTF
d_gene: TRBD1; v_gene: TRBV19; j_gene: TRBJ1-2; abundance: once; CDR3nt: TGTGCCAGTACCCCTCCGGGACAGACTAACTATGGCTACACCTTC; CDR3aa: CASTPPGQTNYGYTF
d_gene: NA; v_gene: TRBV6-1; j_gene: TRBJ1-1; abundance: NA; CDR3nt: TGTGCCACCGCAGTCGGGTCACACACTGAAGCTTTCTTT; CDR3aa: CATAVGSHTEAFF
d_gene: NA; v_gene: TRBV2; j_gene: TRBJ2-3; abundance: NA; CDR3nt: TGTGCCAGCAGTGGCAGGGTCGGCACAGATACGCAGTATTTT; CDR3aa: CASSGRVGTDTQYF
d_gene: TRBD2; v_gene: TRBV5-1; j_gene: TRBJ2-3; abundance: NA; CDR3nt: TGCGCCAGCAGCTTGGCCGGACTAGCCGAAGCAGATACGCAGTATTTT; CDR3aa: CASSLAGLAEADTQYF
d_gene: NA; v_gene: TRBV5-6; j_gene: TRBJ2-3; abundance: NA; CDR3nt: TGTGCCAGCAGCTCACTCAAACAGGGCATGGTAAGGACAGATACGCAGTATTTT; CDR3aa: CASSSLKQGMVRTDTQYF
d_gene: NA; v_gene: TRBV11-3; j_gene: TRBJ2-2; abundance: NA; CDR3nt: TGTGCCAGCAGCTTATTTAGGCAGGGCCCCGGGGAGCTGTTTTTT; CDR3aa: CASSLFRQGPGELFF
d_gene: NA; v_gene: TRBV5-5; j_gene: TRBJ2-1; abundance: NA; CDR3nt: TGTGCCAGCAGCTTGGGCGGAACTCACAATGAGCAGTTCTTC; CDR3aa: CASSLGGTHNEQFF
d_gene: NA; v_gene: TRBV10-3; j_gene: TRBJ1-2; abundance: NA; CDR3nt: TGTGCCATCACCGACTTATATGGCTACACCTTC; CDR3aa: CAITDLYGYTF
d_gene: NA; v_gene: TRBV6-1; j_gene: TRBJ1-2; abundance: NA; CDR3nt: TGTGCCAGCAGTACTACAGGTGACTATGGCTACACCTTC; CDR3aa: CASSTTGDYGYTF
d_gene: TRBD1; v_gene: TRBV6-5; j_gene: TRBJ1-2; abundance: NA; CDR3nt: TGTGCCAGCAGTTACTCGACAGGGATGAACTATGGCTACACCTTC; CDR3aa: CASSYSTGMNYGYTF
d_gene: TRBD2; v_gene: TRBV7-7; j_gene: TRBJ2-3; abundance: NA; CDR3nt: TGTGCCAGCAGTCCAGGGGGTGGGACTAGCGGTATTCGGGTCACAGATACGCAGTATTTT; CDR3aa: CASSPGGGTSGIRVTDTQYF
d_gene: TRBD2; v_gene: TRBV5-1; j_gene: TRBJ2-7; abundance: NA; CDR3nt: TGCGCCAGCAGCTTGGAACTAGCGGGAATTGACGAGCAGTACTTC; CDR3aa: CASSLELAGIDEQYF
d_gene: TRBD1; v_gene: TRBV11-2; j_gene: TRBJ1-5; abundance: NA; CDR3nt: TGTGCCAGCAGCCCAGGACAGGGGGGATATGGCAATCAGCCCCAGCATTTT; CDR3aa: CASSPGQGGYGNQPQHF
d_gene: TRBD1; v_gene: TRBV13; j_gene: TRBJ1-1; abundance: NA; CDR3nt: TGTGCCAGCAGCTATACAGGGGCACGAGCTTTCTTT; CDR3aa: CASSYTGARAFF
d_gene: TRBD2; v_gene: TRBV7-7; j_gene: TRBJ2-5; abundance: NA; CDR3nt: TGTGCCAGCAGCTTACGAGCGGGGGGTCTTCAAGAGACCCAGTACTTC; CDR3aa: CASSLRAGGLQETQYF
d_gene: NA; v_gene: TRBV29-1; j_gene: TRBJ1-2; abundance: NA; CDR3nt: TGCAGCGTTGGGGAAGGGGACTATGGCTACACCTTC; CDR3aa: CSVGEGDYGYTF
d_gene: NA; v_gene: TRBV7-2; j_gene: TRBJ1-5; abundance: few; CDR3nt: TGTGCCAGCAGCTTGCCGGGTTACAATCAGCCCCAGCATTTT; CDR3aa: CASSLPGYNQPQHF
d_gene: NA; v_gene: TRBV6-5; j_gene: TRBJ1-4; abundance: few; CDR3nt: TGTGCCAGCAGCCCTGTTACAACTAATGAAAAACTGTTTTTT; CDR3aa: CASSPVTTNEKLFF
d_gene: NA; v_gene: TRBV5-8; j_gene: TRBJ1-5; abundance: NA; CDR3nt: TGTGCCAGCAGCCAGTCAGTAAATCAGCCCCAGCATTTT; CDR3aa: CASSQSVNQPQHF
d_gene: NA; v_gene: TRBV9; j_gene: TRBJ2-5; abundance: NA; CDR3nt: TGTGCCAGCAGCTCCCATCGCCTTAGTAGCAAACAAGAGACCCAGTACTTC; CDR3aa: CASSSHRLSSKQETQYF
d_gene: NA; v_gene: TRBV14; j_gene: TRBJ2-3; abundance: NA; CDR3nt: TGTGCCAGCAGCCAAGAGAAGGGACTGACAGATACGCAGTATTTT; CDR3aa: CASSQEKGLTDTQYF